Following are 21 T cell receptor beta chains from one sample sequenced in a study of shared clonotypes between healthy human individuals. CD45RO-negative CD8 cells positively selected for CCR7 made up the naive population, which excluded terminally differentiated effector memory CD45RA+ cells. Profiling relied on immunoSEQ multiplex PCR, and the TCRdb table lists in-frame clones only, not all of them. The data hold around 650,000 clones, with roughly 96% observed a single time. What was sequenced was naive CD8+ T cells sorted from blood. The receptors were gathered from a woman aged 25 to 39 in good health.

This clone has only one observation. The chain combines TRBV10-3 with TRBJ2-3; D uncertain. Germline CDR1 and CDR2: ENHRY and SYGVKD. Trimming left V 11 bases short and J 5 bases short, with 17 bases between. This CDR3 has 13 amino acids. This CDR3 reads CASTSSVVDTQYF. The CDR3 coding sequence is TGTGCCTCAACATCGTCGGTTGTAGATACGCAGTATTTT.

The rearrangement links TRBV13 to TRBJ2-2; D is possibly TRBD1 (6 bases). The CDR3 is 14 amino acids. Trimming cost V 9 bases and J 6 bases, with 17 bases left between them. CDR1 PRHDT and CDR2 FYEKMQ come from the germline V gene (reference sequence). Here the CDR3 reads CASLDQTGAGELFF. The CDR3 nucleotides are TGTGCCAGTCTCGACCAGACAGGTGCCGGGGAGCTGTTTTTT.

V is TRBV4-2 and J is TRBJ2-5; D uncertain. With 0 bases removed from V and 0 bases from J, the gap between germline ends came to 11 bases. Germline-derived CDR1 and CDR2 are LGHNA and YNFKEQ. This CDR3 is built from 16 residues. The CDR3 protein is CASSQESPGHQETQYF. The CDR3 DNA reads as TGTGCCAGCAGCCAAGAATCTCCCGGGCACCAAGAGACCCAGTACTTC.

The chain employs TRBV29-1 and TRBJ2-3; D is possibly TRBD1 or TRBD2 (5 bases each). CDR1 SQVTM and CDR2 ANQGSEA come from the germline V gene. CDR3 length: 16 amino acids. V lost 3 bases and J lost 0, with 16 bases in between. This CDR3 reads CSVEIGAGSSTDTQYF. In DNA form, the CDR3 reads TGCAGCGTTGAGATCGGGGCAGGGTCTAGCACAGATACGCAGTATTTT.

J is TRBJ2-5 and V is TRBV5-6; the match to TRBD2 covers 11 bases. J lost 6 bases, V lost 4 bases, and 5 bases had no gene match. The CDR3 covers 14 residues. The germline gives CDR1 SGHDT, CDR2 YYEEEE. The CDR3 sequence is CASSLGLAVQTQYF. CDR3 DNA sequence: TGTGCCAGCAGCCTGGGACTAGCGGTGCAGACCCAGTACTTC.

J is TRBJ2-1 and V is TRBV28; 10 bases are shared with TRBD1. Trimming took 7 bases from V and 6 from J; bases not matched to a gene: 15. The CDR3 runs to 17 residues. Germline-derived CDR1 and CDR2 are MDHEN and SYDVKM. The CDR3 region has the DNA TGTGCCAGCAATACCTGGGTTGGGACAGGGGAGAGCAATGAGCAGTTCTTC. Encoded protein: CASNTWVGTGESNEQFF.

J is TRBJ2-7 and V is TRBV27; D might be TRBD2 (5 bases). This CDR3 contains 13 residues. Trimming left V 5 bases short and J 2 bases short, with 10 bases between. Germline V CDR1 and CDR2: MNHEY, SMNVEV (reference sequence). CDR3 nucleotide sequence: TGTGCCAGCAGTAGCGGAGTAGCCTACGAGCAGTACTTC. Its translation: CASSSGVAYEQYF.

This CDR3 reads CASRSLRDTSTDTQYF. The CDR3 DNA is TGTGCCAGCAGGTCCCTCAGGGACACATCCACAGATACGCAGTATTTT. This chain joins TRBV28 and TRBJ2-3; D might be TRBD1 (6 bases). Trimming took off 6 bases at V and 2 bases at J, with 18 bases between the two ends. Germline CDR1 reads MDHEN; CDR2 reads SYDVKM. CDR3 length: 16 residues.

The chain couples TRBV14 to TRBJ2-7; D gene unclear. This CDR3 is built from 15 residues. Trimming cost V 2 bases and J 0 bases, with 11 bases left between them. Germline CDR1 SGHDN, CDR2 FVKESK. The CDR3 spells CASSQLISYSYEQYF. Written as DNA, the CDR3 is TGTGCCAGCAGCCAACTGATCTCATACTCCTACGAGCAGTACTTC.

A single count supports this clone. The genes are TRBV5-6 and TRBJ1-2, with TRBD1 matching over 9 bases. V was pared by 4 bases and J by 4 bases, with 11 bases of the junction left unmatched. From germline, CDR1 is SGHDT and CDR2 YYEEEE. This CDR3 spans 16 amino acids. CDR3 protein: CASSRPGQGPIYGYTF. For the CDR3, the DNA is TGTGCCAGCAGCAGGCCGGGACAGGGACCAATCTATGGCTACACCTTC.

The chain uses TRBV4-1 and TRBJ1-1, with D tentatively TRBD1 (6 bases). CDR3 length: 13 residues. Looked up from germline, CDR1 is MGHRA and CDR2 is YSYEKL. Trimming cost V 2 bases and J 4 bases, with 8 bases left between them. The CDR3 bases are TGCGCCAGCAGCCAACAGGGGCCCACTGAAGCTTTCTTT. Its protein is CASSQQGPTEAFF.

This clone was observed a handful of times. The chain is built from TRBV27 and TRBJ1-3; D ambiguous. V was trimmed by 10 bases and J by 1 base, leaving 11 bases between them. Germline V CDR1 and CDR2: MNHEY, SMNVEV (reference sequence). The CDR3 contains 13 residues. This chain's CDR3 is CATAGGSGNTIYF. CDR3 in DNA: TGTGCCACGGCGGGAGGGTCTGGAAACACCATATATTTT.

For the CDR3, the DNA is TGCAGCGTTGTAGGGACAGGGGCGCGAGGGTACGAGCAGTACTTC. This encodes CSVVGTGARGYEQYF. The chain links TRBV29-1 to TRBJ2-7; 10 bases are a match to TRBD1. Unmatched junction bases numbered 10, after V lost 4 bases and J lost 4 bases. Germline values: CDR1 SQVTM, CDR2 ANQGSEA. This CDR3 comprises 15 residues.

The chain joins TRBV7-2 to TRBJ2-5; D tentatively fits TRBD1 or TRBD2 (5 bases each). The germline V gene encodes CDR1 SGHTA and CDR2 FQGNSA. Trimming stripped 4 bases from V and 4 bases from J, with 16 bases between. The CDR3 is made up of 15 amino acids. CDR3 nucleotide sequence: TGTGCCAGCAGCTCAAGATGGGGGTCTTTAGAGACCCAGTACTTC. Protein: CASSSRWGSLETQYF.

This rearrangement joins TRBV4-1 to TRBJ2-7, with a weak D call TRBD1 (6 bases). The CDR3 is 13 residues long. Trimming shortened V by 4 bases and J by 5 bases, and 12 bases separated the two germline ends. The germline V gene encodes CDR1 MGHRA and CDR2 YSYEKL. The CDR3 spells CASSLTGFDEQYF. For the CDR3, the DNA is TGCGCCAGCAGCCTCACAGGGTTCGACGAGCAGTACTTC.

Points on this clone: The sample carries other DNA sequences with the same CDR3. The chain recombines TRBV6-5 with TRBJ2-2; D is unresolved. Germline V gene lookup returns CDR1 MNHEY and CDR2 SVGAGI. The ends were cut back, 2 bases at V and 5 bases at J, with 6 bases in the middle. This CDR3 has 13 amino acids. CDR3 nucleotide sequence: TGTGCCAGCAGTTACGAAGGGACCGGGGAGCTGTTTTTT. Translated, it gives CASSYEGTGELFF.

In DNA form, the CDR3 reads TGTGCCAGCAGTTTATACAGTAACGCTGAAAAACTGTTTTTT. This sequence encodes CASSLYSNAEKLFF. The chain carries TRBV27 and TRBJ1-4; D unclear. The CDR3 is 14 amino acids. Trimming removed 1 base from V and 7 bases from J, with 10 bases in between. Germline CDR1 is MNHEY and CDR2 is SMNVEV (reference sequence). The variable domain in full, completed from reference TRBV27 and TRBJ1-4, reads EAQVTQNPRYLITVTGKKLTVTCSQNMNHEYMSWYRQDPGLGLRQIYYSMNVEVTDKGDVPEGYKVSRKEKRNFPLILESPSPNQTSLYFCASSLYSNAEKLFFGSGTQLSVL.

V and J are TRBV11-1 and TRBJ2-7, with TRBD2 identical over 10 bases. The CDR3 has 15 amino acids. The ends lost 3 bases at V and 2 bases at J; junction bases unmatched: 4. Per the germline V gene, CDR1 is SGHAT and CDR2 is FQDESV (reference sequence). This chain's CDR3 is CASSFLAGAPYEQYF. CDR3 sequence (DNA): TGTGCCAGCAGCTTTCTAGCGGGAGCCCCCTACGAGCAGTACTTC. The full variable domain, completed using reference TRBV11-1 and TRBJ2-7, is EAEVAQSPRYKITEKSQAVAFWCDPISGHATLYWYRQILGQGPELLVQFQDESVVDDSQLPKDRFSAERLKGVDSTLKIQPAELGDSAMYLCASSFLAGAPYEQYFGPGTRLTVT.

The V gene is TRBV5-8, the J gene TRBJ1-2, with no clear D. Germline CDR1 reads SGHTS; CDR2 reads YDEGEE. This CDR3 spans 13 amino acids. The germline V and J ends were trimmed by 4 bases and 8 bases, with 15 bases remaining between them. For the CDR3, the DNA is TGTGCCAGCAGCCCCACCCGGTGGGGAGGCTACACCTTC. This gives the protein CASSPTRWGGYTF.

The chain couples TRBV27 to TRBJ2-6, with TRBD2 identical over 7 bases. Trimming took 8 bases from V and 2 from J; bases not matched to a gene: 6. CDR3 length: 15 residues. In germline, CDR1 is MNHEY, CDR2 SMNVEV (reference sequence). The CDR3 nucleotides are TGTGCCAGCCAAACGGGGAGGGCTGGGGCCAACGTCCTGACTTTC. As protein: CASQTGRAGANVLTF.

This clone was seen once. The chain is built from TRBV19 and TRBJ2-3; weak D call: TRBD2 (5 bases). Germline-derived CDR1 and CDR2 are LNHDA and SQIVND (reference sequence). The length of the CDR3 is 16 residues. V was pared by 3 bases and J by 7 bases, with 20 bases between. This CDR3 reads CASSIRLLSTIYTQYF. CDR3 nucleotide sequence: TGTGCCAGTAGTATTCGACTACTGTCGACAATTTATACGCAGTATTTT.